The 9 T cell receptor beta chains given below trace back to one sample, sequenced in a study of T cell repertoires in cytomegalovirus infection (dated by TCRdb to the late 2010s). These reads were obtained on an Illumina HiSeq 1500. Starting from the raw public reads, TCRdb applied fastp trimming at Q25, assembled clones with MiXCR and retained in-frame beta chains. Rows merge per CDR3 protein into single entries with the most common DNA and genes. Counted in this sample were 310,000 or so distinct CDR3 sequences; about 17% of them appeared once. In total, the top ten clones hold 12% of the sample. Sequencing was performed on PBMCs. The receptors come from a human donor in good health (CMV status not recorded). Some clones in this sample may be carry-over from other donors' samples.

The chain combines TRBV18 with TRBJ2-7; D is perhaps TRBD1 or TRBD2 (5 bases each). Looked up from germline, CDR1 is KGHSH and CDR2 is LQKENI. The V gene lost 6 bases and the J gene lost 6 bases, with 27 bases spanning the gap. The CDR3 totals 17 residues. The CDR3 here is CASSPSGTGPQSSEQYF. The CDR3 DNA follows: TGTGCCAGCTCTCCATCCGGGACGGGACCCCAGTCGAGCGAGCAGTACTTC.

The chain links TRBV12-5 to TRBJ1-3, with D perhaps matching TRBD1 (6 bases). Trimming pared 5 bases from V and 4 bases from J, leaving 18 bases between. The CDR3 totals 16 residues. From germline, CDR1 is LGHNT and CDR2 FRNRAP. CDR3: CASGPFGGAGGNTIYF. CDR3 sequence (DNA): TGTGCTAGTGGTCCCTTTGGGGGGGCCGGGGGAAACACCATATATTTT.

The chain carries TRBV28 and TRBJ1-2; TRBD1 aligns across 10 bases. CDR3 length equals 15 residues. Trimming removed 5 bases from V and 3 bases from J; junction bases left unmatched: 6. Germline V gene sequence: CDR1 MDHEN, CDR2 SYDVKM. CDR3 residues: CASSLGDRGYYGYTF. The CDR3 DNA follows: TGTGCCAGCAGTCTCGGGGACAGGGGCTACTATGGCTACACCTTC.

This chain links TRBV6-8 with TRBJ2-7; D uncertain. The V and J ends lost 1 base and 4 bases respectively, with 2 bases between them. Germline V lookup: CDR1 MNHGY, CDR2 SAAAGT. The CDR3 is made up of 11 amino acids. The CDR3 sequence: CASSYLYEQYF. CDR3 DNA: TGTGCCAGCAGTTACTTGTACGAGCAGTACTTC.

This clonotype has ten or more counts. This chain connects TRBV7-2 to TRBJ1-1, with a possible D match to TRBD1 (5 bases). The CDR3 covers 14 residues. The V gene's germline CDR1 is SGHTA and CDR2 FQGNSA. Trimming shortened V by 1 base and J by 1 base, and 7 bases separated the two germline ends. This CDR3 reads CASSLGTGNTEAFF. The CDR3 DNA reads TGTGCCAGCAGCTTAGGTACAGGGAACACTGAAGCTTTCTTT. The whole variable domain, remainder taken from reference TRBV7-2 and TRBJ1-1, is GAGVSQSPSNKVTEKGKDVELRCDPISGHTALYWYRQSLGQGLEFLIYFQGNSAPDKSGLPSDRFSAERTGGSVSTLTIQRTQQEDSAVYLCASSLGTGNTEAFFGQGTRLTVV.

The sample holds one count of this clonotype. This CDR3 is CSATGVLIFEQFF. In DNA, the CDR3 is TGCAGTGCTACAGGGGTCTTAATATTTGAGCAGTTCTTC. J is TRBJ2-1 and V is TRBV20-1; D may be TRBD1 (6 bases). V lost 4 bases to trimming and J lost 9 bases, with 16 bases between them. The V gene's germline CDR1 is DFQATT and CDR2 SNEGSKA (reference sequence). This CDR3 has 13 residues.

The chain recombines TRBV12-3 or TRBV12-4 with TRBJ1-1; D not certain. With 5 bases removed from V and 0 bases from J, the gap between germline ends came to 13 bases. The CDR3 loop spans 15 amino acids. The CDR3 is CASSEQDFMNTEAFF. CDR3 coding DNA: TGTGCCAGCAGTGAGCAAGACTTTATGAACACTGAAGCTTTCTTT.

The genes are TRBV12-3 or TRBV12-4 and TRBJ2-4, with TRBD2 matching 9 bases. The CDR3 runs 13 residues. The ends lost 5 bases at V and 10 bases at J; junction bases unmatched: 6. The CDR3 DNA sequence: TGTGCCAGCAGTCACGGGCTAGCGGGGATTCAGTACTTC. Amino acid sequence: CASSHGLAGIQYF.

The V call is TRBV6-5, the J call TRBJ1-1, with 7 positions matching TRBD1. From germline, CDR1 is MNHEY and CDR2 SVGAGI. The CDR3 is made up of 15 amino acids. V dropped 1 base and J dropped 9; count of bases not matched to a gene: 11. The CDR3 DNA follows: TGTGCCAGCAGTTACTTTAGTCGGGGGGACAGTCAAGCTTTCTTT. Residues: CASSYFSRGDSQAFF.